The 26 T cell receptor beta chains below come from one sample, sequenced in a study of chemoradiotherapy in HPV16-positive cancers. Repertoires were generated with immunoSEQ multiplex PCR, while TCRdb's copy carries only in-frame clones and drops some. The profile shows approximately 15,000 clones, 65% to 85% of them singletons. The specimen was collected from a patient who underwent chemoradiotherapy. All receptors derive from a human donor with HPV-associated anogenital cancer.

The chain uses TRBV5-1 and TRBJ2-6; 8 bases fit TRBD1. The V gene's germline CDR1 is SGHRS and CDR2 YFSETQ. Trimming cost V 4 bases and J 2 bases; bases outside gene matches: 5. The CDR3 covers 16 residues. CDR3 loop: CASSPTGVPGANVLTF. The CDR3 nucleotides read TGCGCCAGCAGCCCGACAGGGGTTCCTGGGGCCAACGTCCTGACTTTC.

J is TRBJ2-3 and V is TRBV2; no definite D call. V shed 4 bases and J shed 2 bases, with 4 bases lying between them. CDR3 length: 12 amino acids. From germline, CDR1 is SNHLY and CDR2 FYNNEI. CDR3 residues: CASSAFTDTQYF. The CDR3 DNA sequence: TGTGCCAGCAGTGCATTCACAGATACGCAGTATTTT.

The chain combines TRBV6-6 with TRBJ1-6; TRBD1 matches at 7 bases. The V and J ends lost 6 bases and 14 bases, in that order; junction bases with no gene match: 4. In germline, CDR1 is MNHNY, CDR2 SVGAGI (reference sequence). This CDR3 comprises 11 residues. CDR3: CASSLTGTLHF. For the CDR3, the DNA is TGTGCCAGCAGCCTGACAGGGACCCTCCACTTT.

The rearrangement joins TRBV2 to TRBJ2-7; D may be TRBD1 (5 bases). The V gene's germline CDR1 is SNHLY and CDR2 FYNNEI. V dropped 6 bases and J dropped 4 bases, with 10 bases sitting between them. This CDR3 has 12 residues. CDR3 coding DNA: TGTGCCAGCAGAGGCCAGGGTTACGAGCAGTACTTC. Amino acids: CASRGQGYEQYF.

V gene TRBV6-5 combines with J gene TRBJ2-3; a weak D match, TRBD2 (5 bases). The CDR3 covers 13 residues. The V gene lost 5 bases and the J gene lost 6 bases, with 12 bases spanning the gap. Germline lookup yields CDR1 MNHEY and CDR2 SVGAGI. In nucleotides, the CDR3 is TGTGCCAGCAGTCTTACGGGGATGGATACGCAGTATTTT. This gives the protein CASSLTGMDTQYF.

CDR3 loop: CASSGGTAEAFF. The CDR3 nucleotides read TGTGCCAGCAGCGGGGGGACAGCTGAAGCTTTCTTT. The rearrangement joins TRBV9 to TRBJ1-1, with TRBD1 matching 7 bases. This CDR3 is 12 amino acids long. The germline CDR1 and CDR2 sequences are SGDLS and YYNGEE. V lost 3 bases, J lost 6 bases, and 2 bases stayed unmatched.

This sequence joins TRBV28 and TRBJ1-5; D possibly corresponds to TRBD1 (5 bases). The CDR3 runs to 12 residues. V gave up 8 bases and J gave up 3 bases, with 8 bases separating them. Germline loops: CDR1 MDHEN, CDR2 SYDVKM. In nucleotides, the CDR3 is TGTGCCAGCGACAGCCTCAATCAGCCCCAGCATTTT. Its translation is CASDSLNQPQHF.

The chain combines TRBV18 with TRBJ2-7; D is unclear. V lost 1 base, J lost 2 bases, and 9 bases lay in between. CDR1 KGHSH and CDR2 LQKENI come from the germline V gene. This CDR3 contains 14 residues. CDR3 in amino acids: CASSPRPAAYEQYF. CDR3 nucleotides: TGTGCCAGCTCACCACGCCCCGCGGCCTACGAGCAGTACTTC.

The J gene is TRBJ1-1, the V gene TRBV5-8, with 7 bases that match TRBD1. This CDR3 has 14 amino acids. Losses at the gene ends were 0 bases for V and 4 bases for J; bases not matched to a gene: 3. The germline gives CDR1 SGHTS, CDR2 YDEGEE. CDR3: CASSLGGTVTEAFF. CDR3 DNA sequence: TGTGCCAGCAGCTTGGGGGGGACAGTCACTGAAGCTTTCTTT. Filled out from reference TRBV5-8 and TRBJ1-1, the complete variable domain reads EAGVTQSPTHLIKTRGQQATLRCSPISGHTSVYWYQQALGLGLQFLLWYDEGEERNRGNFPPRFSGRQFPNYSSELNVNALELEDSALYLCASSLGGTVTEAFFGQGTRLTVV.

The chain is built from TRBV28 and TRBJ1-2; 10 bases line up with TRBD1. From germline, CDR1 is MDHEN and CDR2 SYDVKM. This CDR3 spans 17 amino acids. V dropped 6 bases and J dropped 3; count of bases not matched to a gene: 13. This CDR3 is CASRGGTGAEDDYGYTF. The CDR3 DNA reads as TGTGCCAGCAGGGGGGGGACAGGGGCAGAAGATGACTATGGCTACACCTTC.

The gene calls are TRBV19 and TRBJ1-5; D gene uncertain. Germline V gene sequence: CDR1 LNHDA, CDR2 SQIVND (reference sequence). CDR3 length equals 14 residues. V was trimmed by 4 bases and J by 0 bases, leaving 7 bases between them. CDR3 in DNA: TGTGCCAGTAGTACCCTTAATAGCAATCAGCCCCAGCATTTT. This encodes CASSTLNSNQPQHF. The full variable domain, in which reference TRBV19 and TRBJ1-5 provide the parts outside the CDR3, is DGGITQSPKYLFRKEGQNVTLSCEQNLNHDAMYWYRQDPGQGLRLIYYSQIVNDFQKGDIAEGYSVSREKKESFPLTVTSAQKNPTAFYLCASSTLNSNQPQHFGDGTRLSIL.

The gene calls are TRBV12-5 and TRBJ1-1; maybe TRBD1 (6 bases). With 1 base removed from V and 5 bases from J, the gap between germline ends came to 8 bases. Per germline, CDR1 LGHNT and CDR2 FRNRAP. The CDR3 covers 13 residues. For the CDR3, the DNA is TGTGCTAGTGGTTTGGAACAGGGAACTGAAGCTTTCTTT. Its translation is CASGLEQGTEAFF.

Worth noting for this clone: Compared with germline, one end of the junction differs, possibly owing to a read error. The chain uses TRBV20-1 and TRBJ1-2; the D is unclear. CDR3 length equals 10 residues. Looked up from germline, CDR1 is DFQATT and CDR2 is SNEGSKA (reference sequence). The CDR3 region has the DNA TGCAGTGCTAGAGATCAGGTGTCCCCCTTC. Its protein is CSARDQVSPF.

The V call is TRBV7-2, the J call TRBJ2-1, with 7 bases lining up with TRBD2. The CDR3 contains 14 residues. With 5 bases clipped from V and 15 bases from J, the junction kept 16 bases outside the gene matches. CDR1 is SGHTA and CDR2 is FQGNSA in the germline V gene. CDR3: CASSRSGTKFGPFF. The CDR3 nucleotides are TGTGCCAGCAGCAGATCCGGGACTAAGTTTGGGCCGTTCTTC.

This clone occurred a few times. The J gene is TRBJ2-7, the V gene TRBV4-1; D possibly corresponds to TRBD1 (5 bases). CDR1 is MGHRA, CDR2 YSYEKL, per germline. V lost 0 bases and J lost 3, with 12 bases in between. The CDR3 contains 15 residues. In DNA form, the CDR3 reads TGCGCCAGCAGCCAAGAGGTGTTACAGGACTACGAGCAGTACTTC. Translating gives CASSQEVLQDYEQYF.

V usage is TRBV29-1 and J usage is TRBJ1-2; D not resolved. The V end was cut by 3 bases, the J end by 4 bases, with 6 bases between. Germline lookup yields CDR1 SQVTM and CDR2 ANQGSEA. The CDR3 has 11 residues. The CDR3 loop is CSVEDGYGYTF. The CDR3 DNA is TGCAGCGTTGAGGACGGCTATGGCTACACCTTC.

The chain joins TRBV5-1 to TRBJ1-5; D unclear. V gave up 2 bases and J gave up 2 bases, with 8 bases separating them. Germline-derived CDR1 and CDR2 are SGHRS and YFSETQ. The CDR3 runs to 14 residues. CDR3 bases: TGCGCCAGCAGCTTTGCAGGCGGCAATCAGCCCCAGCATTTT. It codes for CASSFAGGNQPQHF.

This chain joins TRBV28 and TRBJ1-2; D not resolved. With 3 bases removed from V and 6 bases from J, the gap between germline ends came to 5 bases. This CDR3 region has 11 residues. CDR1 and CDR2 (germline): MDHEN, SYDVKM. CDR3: CASSFSDGYTF. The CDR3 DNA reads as TGTGCCAGCAGTTTTTCCGATGGCTACACCTTC.

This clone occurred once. The CDR3 here is CASIEGLITDTQYF. The CDR3 coding sequence is TGTGCCAGCATAGAGGGTCTCATCACAGATACGCAGTATTTT. The chain uses TRBV2 and TRBJ2-3; D is possibly TRBD2 (5 bases). Germline assignment: CDR1 SNHLY and CDR2 FYNNEI. The CDR3 has 14 amino acids. The V end lost 7 bases, the J end lost 2 bases, and 13 bases lay between the germline ends. The entire variable domain, with the rest obtained from reference TRBV2 and TRBJ2-3, is as follows: EPEVTQTPSHQVTQMGQEVILRCVPISNHLYFYWYRQILGQKVEFLVSFYNNEISEKSEIFDDQFSVERPDGSNFTLKIRSTKLEDSAMYFCASIEGLITDTQYFGPGTRLTVL.

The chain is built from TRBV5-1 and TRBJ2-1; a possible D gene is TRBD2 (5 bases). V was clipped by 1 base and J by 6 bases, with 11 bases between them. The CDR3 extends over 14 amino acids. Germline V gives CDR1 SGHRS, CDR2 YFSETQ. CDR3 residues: CASSLNLGSNEQFF. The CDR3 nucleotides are TGCGCCAGCAGCTTGAATTTGGGGAGCAATGAGCAGTTCTTC.

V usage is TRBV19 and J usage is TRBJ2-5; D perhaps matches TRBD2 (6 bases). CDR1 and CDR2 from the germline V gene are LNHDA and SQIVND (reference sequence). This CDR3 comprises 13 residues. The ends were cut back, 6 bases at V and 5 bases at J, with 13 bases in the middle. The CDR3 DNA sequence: TGTGCCAGTAGCCTGGGACTCCGGGAGACCCAGTACTTC. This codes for CASSLGLRETQYF.

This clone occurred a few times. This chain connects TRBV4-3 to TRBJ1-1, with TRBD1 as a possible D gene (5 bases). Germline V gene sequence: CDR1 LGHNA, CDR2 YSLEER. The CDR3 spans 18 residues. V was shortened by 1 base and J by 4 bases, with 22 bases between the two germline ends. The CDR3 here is CASSQGPGRSGAGTEAFF. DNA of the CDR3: TGCGCCAGCAGCCAAGGTCCCGGGAGAAGCGGGGCAGGCACTGAAGCTTTCTTT.

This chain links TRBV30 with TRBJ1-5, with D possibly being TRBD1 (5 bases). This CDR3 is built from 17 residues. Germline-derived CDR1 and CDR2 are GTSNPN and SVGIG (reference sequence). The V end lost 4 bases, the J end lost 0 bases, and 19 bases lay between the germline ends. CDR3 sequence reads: CAWTRGLQLYSNQPQHF. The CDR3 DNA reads TGTGCCTGGACTAGGGGTTTACAGCTTTATAGCAATCAGCCCCAGCATTTT. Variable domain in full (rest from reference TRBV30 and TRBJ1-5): SQTIHQWPATLVQPVGSPLSLECTVEGTSNPNLYWYRQAAGRGLQLLFYSVGIGQISSEVPQNLSASRPQDRQFILSSKKLLLSDSGFYLCAWTRGLQLYSNQPQHFGDGTRLSIL.

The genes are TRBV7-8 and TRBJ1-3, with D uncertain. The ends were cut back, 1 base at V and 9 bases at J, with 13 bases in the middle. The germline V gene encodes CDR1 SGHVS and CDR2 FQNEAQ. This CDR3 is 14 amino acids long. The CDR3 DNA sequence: TGTGCCAGCAGCTTAGAGGTGATCAGTGGCACCATATATTTT. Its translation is CASSLEVISGTIYF.

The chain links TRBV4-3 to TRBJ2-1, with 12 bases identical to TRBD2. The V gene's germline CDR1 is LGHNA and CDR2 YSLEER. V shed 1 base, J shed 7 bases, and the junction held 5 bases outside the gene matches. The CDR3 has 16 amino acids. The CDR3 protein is CASSQGVGLAGNEQFF. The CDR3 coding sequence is TGCGCCAGCAGCCAAGGCGTTGGACTAGCGGGGAATGAGCAGTTCTTC.

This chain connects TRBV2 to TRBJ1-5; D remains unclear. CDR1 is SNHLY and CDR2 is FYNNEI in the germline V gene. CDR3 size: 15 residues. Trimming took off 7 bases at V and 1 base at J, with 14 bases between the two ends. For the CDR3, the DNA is TGTGCCAGCACTAATGAGAGGAACAGCAATCAGCCCCAGCATTTT. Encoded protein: CASTNERNSNQPQHF.